Ten or more counts support the clone carrying this T cell receptor beta chain. As yet, its antigen is unknown. This record belongs to a study of read filtering for tumor transcriptome and immune sequencing. Study-level findings and limits: Dropping single-read clonotypes raised IR-seq and RNA-seq shared-clonotype correlation.

From 300 to 400 ng of RNA, a library with molecular barcoded alpha/delta and beta/gamma adaptors was made. TCRdb re-called the reads through MiXCR, storing one row per CDR3 protein. In the table there are 35,000 to 40,000 distinct CDR3 sequences, 12% to 15% of which are singletons. Germline CDR1 and CDR2: DFQATT and SNEGSKA (reference sequence). This CDR3 has 14 residues. V shed 4 bases and J 5 bases; nucleotides not matched to a gene: 8. Sequenced material: a population of CD138-negative cells sorted from bone marrow. This TCR came from a donor at least 40 years old with multiple myeloma. This chain joins TRBV20-1 and TRBJ2-5, with TRBD1 identical over 9 bases. The CDR3 DNA reads as TGCAGTGCTACCGGGACAGGGAGTGCTGAGACCCAGTACTTC. This gives the protein CSATGTGSAETQYF.